Presented here are 2 T cell receptor beta chains from one specimen sequenced in a study of vaccination and CD4 T cells after COVID-19. Treatment defined: approximately nine-day PBMC culture with coronavirus spike peptide pools or control peptides (ViraFEST assay). The Oncomine TCR Beta short-read assay was applied to DNA of cultured CD4+ T cells. TCRdb re-derived calls from the PCR reads in MiXCR, one entry per CDR3 protein. The sample lists approximately 16,000 distinct CDR3 sequences, less than 70% occurring once. Their antigens are not known. Sequencing input: CD4+ T cells from blood, cultured in vitro. The receptors stem from a human donor who had recovered from COVID-19.

The gene calls are TRBV10-1 and TRBJ2-5; D is undetermined. This CDR3 is 14 amino acids long. V lost 4 bases and J lost 4, with 13 bases in between. Germline CDR1 and CDR2: WNHNN and SYGVQD (reference sequence). In DNA, the CDR3 is TGCGCCAGCAGTGGGGGTGCCGAGAGAGAGACCCAGTACTTC. Translating gives CASSGGAERETQYF.

Notes on this clonotype: One end of the junction fails to match germline, which may point to a read error. This chain uses TRBV7-7 with TRBJ2-1; TRBD1 matches 10 bases. The CDR3 contains 15 residues. Per the germline V gene, CDR1 is SSHAT and CDR2 is FNYEAQ (reference sequence). The CDR3 DNA follows: TGTGCTAGCAGCCCGGGACAGGGGAGTTACAATGAGCAGTTCTTC. Its translation is CASSPGQGSYNEQFF.